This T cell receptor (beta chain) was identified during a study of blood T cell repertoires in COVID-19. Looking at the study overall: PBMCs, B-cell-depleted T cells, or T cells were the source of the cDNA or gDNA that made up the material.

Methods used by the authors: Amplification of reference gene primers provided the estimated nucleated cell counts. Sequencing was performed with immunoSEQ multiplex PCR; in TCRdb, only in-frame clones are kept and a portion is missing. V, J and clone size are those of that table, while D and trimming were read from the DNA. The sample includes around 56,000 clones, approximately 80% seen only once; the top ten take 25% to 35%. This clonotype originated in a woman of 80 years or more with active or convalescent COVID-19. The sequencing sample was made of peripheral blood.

The DNA for the CDR3 is TGTGCCAGCAGTTACGAGGACAGGGGCTATGGCTACACCTTC. Encoded protein: CASSYEDRGYGYTF. The chain has TRBV6-5 and TRBJ1-2; TRBD1 agrees at 9 bases. Germline V CDR1 and CDR2: MNHEY, SVGAGI. Trimming cost V 2 bases and J 4 bases; bases outside gene matches: 2. CDR3 size: 14 residues.